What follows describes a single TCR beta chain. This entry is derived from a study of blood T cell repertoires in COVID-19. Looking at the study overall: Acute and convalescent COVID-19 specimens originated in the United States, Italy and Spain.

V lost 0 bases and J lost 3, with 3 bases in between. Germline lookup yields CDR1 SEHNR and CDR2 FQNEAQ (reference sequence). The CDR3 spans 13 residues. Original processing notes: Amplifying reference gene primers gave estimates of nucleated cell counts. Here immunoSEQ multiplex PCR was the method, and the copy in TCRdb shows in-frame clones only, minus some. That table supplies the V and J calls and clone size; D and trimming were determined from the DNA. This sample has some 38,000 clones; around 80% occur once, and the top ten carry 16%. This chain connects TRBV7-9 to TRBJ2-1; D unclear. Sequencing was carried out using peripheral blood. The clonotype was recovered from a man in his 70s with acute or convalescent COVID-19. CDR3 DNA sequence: TGTGCCAGCAGCTTAGCCAACTACAATGAGCAGTTCTTC. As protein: CASSLANYNEQFF.